This TCR beta chain stems from a study of T cells in localized non-small cell lung cancer. Comments on this clone: Its antigen is undetermined.

Findings of the study overall: Uninvolved adjacent lung had the highest recorded T cell clonality, with tumor below it.

Clones were sequenced by immunoSEQ multiplex PCR, and TCRdb holds only the in-frame ones, with some missing. The sample contains tens of thousands of clones, roughly 80% of which appear only once. CDR1 is GTSNPN, CDR2 SVGIG, per germline (reference sequence). This CDR3 is 15 amino acids long. V lost 5 bases to trimming and J lost 5 bases; unmatched junction nucleotides: 11. The V call is TRBV30, the J call TRBJ2-3, with 9 bases that match TRBD2. The material sequenced was peripheral blood, taken before any cancer treatment. The clonotype was recovered from an older male donor with stage II squamous cell lung carcinoma. CDR3 nucleotide sequence: TGTGCCTGGGGGACTCGCGGGGGGGCCAGAGATACGCAGTATTTT. It specifies CAWGTRGGARDTQYF.